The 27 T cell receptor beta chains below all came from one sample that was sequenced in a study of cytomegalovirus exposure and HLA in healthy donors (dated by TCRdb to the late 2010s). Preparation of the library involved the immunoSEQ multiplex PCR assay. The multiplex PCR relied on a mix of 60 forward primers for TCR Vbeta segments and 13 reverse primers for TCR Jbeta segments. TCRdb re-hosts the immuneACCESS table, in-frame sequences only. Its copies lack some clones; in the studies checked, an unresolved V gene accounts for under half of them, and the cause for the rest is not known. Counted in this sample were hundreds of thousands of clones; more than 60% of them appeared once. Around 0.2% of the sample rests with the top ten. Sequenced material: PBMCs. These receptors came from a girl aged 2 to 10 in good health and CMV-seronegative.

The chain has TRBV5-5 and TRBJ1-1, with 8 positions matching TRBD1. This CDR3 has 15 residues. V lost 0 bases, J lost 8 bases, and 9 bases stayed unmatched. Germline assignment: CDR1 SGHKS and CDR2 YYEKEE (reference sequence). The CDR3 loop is CASSLEDRASPEAFF. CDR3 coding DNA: TGTGCCAGCAGCTTGGAGGACAGGGCGTCTCCCGAAGCTTTCTTT. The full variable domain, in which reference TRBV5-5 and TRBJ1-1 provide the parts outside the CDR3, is DAGVTQSPTHLIKTRGQQVTLRCSPISGHKSVSWYQQVLGQGPQFIFQYYEKEERGRGNFPDRFSARQFPNYSSELNVNALLLGDSALYLCASSLEDRASPEAFFGQGTRLTVV.

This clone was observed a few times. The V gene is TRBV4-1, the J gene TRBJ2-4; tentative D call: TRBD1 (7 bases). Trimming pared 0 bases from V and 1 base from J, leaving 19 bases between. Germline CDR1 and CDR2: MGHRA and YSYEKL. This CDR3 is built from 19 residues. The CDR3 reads CASSQDGRRGDWAKNIQYF. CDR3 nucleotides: TGCGCCAGCAGCCAAGATGGTCGCAGGGGGGATTGGGCCAAAAACATTCAGTACTTC.

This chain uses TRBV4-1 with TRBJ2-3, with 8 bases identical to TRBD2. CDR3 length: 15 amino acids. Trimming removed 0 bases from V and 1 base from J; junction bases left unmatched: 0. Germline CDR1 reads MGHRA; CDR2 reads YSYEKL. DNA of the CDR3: TGCGCCAGCAGCCAAGACGGGGGGGGCACAGATACGCAGTATTTT. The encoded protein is CASSQDGGGTDTQYF.

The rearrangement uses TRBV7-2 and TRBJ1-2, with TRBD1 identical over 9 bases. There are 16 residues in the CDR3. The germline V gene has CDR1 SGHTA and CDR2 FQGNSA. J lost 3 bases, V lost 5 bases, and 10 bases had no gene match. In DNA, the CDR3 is TGTGCCAGCAGCCCGAACCCTTGGACAGGGGACTATGGCTACACCTTC. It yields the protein CASSPNPWTGDYGYTF. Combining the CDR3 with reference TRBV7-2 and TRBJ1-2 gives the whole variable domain GAGVSQSPSNKVTEKGKDVELRCDPISGHTALYWYRQSLGQGLEFLIYFQGNSAPDKSGLPSDRFSAERTGGSVSTLTIQRTQQEDSAVYLCASSPNPWTGDYGYTFGSGTRLTVV.

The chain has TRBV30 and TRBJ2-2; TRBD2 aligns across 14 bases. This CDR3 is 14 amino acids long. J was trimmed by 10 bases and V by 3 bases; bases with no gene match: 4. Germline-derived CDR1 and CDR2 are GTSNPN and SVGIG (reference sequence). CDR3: CAWRGLAGASELFF. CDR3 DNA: TGTGCCTGGAGGGGACTAGCGGGAGCCTCGGAGCTGTTTTTT.

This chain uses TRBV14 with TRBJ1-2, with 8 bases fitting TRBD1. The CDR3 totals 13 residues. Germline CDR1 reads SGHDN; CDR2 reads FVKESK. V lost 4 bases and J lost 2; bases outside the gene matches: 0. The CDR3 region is CASSRDRNYGYTF. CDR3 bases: TGTGCCAGCAGCCGGGACAGGAACTATGGCTACACCTTC.

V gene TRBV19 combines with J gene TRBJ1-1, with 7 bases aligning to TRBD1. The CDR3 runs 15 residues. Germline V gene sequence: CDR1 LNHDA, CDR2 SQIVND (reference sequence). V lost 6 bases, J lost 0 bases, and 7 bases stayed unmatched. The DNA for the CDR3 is TGTGCCAGTAGCCCCCAGACAGGGATGAACACTGAAGCTTTCTTT. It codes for CASSPQTGMNTEAFF.

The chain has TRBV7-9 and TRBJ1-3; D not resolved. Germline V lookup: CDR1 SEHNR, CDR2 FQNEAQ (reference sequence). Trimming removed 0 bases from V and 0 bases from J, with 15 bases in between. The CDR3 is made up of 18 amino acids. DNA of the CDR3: TGTGCCAGCAGCTTAGCGGTTCGAGGGCCTAGCTCTGGAAACACCATATATTTT. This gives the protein CASSLAVRGPSSGNTIYF.

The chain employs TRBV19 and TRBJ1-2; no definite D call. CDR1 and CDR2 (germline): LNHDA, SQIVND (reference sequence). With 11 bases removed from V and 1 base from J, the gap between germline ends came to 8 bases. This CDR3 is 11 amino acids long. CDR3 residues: CASRGNYGYTF. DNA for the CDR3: TGTGCCTCTAGAGGTAACTATGGCTACACCTTC.

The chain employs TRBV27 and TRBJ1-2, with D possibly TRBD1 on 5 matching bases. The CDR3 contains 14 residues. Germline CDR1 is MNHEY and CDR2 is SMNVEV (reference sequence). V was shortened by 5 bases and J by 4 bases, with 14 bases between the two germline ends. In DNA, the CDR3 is TGTGCCAGCAGTGTCCGGCCCGGGGGCTATGGCTACACCTTC. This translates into CASSVRPGGYGYTF.

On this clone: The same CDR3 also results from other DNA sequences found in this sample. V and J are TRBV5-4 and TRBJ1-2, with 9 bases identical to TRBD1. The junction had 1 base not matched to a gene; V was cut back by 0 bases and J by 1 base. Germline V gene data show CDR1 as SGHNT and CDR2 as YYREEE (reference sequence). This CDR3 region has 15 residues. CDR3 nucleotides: TGTGCCAGCAGCTTGGGACAGGGGGGTAACTATGGCTACACCTTC. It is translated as CASSLGQGGNYGYTF.

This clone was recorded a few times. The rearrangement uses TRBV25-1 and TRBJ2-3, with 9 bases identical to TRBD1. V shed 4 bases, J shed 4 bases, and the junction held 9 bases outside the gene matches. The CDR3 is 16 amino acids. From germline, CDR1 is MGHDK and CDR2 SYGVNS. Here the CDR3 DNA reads TGTGCCAGCAGTGCGACAGGACAGGGGAGGGCAGATACGCAGTATTTT. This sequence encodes CASSATGQGRADTQYF.

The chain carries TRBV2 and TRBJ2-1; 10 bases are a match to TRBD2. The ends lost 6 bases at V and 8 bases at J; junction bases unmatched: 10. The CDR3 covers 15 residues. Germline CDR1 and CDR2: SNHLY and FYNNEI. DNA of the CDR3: TGTGCCAGCAGGGAGCTAGCGGGAGTTAACGATGAGCAGTTCTTC. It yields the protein CASRELAGVNDEQFF.

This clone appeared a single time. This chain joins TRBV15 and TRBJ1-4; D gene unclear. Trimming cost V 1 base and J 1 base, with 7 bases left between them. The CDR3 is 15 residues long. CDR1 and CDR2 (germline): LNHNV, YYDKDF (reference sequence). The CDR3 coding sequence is TGTGCCACCAGCAGAGGGGGAGTAACTAATGAAAAACTGTTTTTT. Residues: CATSRGGVTNEKLFF.

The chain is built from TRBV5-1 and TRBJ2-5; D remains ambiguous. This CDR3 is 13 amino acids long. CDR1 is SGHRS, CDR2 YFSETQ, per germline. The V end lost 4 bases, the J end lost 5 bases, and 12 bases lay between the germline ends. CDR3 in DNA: TGCGCCAGCAGCCTGGAACTAATGGAGACCCAGTACTTC. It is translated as CASSLELMETQYF.

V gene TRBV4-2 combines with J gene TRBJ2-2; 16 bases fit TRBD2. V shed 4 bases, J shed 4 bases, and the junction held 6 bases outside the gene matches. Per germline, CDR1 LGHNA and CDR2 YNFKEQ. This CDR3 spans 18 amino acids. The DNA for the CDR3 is TGTGCCAGCAGCCCCGGGACTAGCGGGAGGGTGGGCACCGGGGAGCTGTTTTTT. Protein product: CASSPGTSGRVGTGELFF.

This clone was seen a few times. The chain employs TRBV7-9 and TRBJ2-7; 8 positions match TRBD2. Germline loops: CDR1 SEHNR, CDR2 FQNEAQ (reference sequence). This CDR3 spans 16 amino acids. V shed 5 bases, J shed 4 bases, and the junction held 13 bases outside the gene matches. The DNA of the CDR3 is TGTGCCAGCAGCCCGTGGGGCGGGGGGCGTAAATACGAGCAGTACTTC. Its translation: CASSPWGGGRKYEQYF.

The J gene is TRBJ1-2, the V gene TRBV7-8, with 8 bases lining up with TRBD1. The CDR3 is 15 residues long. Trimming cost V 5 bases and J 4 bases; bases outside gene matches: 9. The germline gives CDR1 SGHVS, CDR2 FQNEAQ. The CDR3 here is CASSPKRTGRYGYTF. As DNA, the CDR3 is TGTGCCAGCAGCCCCAAGCGGACAGGGCGCTATGGCTACACCTTC.

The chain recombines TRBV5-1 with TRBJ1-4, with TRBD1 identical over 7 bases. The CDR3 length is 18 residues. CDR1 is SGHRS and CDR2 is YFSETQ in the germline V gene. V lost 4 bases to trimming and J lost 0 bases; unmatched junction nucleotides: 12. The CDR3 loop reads CASSATGTAFATNEKLFF. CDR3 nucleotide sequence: TGCGCCAGCAGCGCGACAGGGACCGCCTTTGCAACTAATGAAAAACTGTTTTTT.

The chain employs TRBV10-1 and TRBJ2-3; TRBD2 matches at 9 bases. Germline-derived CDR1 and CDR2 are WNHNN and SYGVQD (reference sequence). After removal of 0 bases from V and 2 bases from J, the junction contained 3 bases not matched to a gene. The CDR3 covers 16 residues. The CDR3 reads CASSESSGGFTDTQYF. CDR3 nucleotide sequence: TGCGCCAGCAGTGAGTCTAGCGGGGGATTCACAGATACGCAGTATTTT.

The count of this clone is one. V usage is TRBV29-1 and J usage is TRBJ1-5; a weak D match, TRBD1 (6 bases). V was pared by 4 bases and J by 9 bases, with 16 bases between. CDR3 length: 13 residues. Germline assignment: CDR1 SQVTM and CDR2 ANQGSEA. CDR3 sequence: CSVGQEPGLPQHF. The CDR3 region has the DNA TGCAGCGTTGGACAGGAACCGGGGTTGCCCCAGCATTTT. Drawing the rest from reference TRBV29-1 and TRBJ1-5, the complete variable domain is SAVISQKPSRDICQRGTSLTIQCQVDSQVTMMFWYRQQPGQSLTLIATANQGSEATYESGFVIDKFPISRPNLTFSTLTVSNMSPEDSSIYLCSVGQEPGLPQHFGDGTRLSIL.

CDR3 sequence reads: CASSLGTGTTNEKLFF. The CDR3 DNA reads TGTGCCAGCAGTTTGGGGACAGGTACCACTAATGAAAAACTGTTTTTT. The chain is built from TRBV27 and TRBJ1-4, with 8 bases matching TRBD1. The CDR3 totals 16 residues. The ends lost 3 bases at V and 2 bases at J; junction bases unmatched: 5. CDR1 and CDR2 from the germline V gene are MNHEY and SMNVEV (reference sequence).

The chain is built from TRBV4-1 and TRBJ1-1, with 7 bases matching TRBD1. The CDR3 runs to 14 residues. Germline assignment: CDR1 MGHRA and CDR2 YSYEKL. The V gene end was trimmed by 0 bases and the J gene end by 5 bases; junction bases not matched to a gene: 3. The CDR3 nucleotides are TGCGCCAGCAGCCAAGACCCACAGGGGACTGAAGCTTTCTTT. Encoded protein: CASSQDPQGTEAFF.

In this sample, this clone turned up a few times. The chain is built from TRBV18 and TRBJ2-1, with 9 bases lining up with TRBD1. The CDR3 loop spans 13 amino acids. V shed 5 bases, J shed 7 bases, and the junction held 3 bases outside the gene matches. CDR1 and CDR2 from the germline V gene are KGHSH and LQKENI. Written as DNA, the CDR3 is TGTGCCAGCTCATTAGACAGGGGGAATGAGCAGTTCTTC. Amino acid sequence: CASSLDRGNEQFF.

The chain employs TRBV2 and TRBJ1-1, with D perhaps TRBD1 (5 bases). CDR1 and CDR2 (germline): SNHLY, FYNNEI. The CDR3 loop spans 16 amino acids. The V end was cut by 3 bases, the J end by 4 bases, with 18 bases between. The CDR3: CASSEISGGMGTEAFF. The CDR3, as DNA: TGTGCCAGCAGTGAGATTTCCGGGGGTATGGGCACTGAAGCTTTCTTT.

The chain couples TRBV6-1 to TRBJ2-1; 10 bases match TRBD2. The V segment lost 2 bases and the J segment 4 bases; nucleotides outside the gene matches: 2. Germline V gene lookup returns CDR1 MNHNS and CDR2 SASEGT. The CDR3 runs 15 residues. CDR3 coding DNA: TGTGCCAGCAGTGAACGAGCGGGAGGGTACAATGAGCAGTTCTTC. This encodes CASSERAGGYNEQFF.

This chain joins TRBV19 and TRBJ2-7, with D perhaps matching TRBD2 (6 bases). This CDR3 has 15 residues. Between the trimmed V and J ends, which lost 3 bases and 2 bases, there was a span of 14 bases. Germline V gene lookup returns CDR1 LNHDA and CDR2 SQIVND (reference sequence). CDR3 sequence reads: CASSIGGNKPYEQYF. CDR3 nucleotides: TGTGCCAGTAGTATTGGAGGGAACAAGCCCTACGAGCAGTACTTC. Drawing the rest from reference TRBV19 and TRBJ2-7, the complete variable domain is DGGITQSPKYLFRKEGQNVTLSCEQNLNHDAMYWYRQDPGQGLRLIYYSQIVNDFQKGDIAEGYSVSREKKESFPLTVTSAQKNPTAFYLCASSIGGNKPYEQYFGPGTRLTVT.